This T cell receptor beta chain was identified during a study of OX40 agonist ivuxolimab in advanced cancers. Study as a whole: Participants, around 80% male, averaged approximately 56 years of age, ranging from 23 to 79. General observations from the study: Fewer expanded clones were found on average in CD4+ than in CD8+ T cells.

Some clones are missing from TCRdb's copy, which holds only in-frame ones; the method was immunoSEQ multiplex PCR. The sample yields fewer than 85,000 clones, over 75% seen once. On this clone: Antigen specificity is unknown.

The cohort excluded patients with autoimmune disease history or systemic immunosuppression. The CDR3 extends over 13 amino acids. V was clipped by 4 bases and J by 5 bases, with 11 bases between them. The germline V gene encodes CDR1 MDHEN and CDR2 SYDVKM. The TCR sequence derives from an adult with an advanced solid tumor such as melanoma, head and neck, liver or kidney cancer. The V and J genes are TRBV28 and TRBJ1-2; D perhaps matches TRBD1 (5 bases). This sample comprised CD4+ or CD8+ T cells sorted from blood, obtained in a trial of the OX40 agonist ivuxolimab. For the CDR3, the DNA is TGTGCCAGCAGTTGGCAGGGTACGTATGGCTACACCTTC. Translating gives CASSWQGTYGYTF.